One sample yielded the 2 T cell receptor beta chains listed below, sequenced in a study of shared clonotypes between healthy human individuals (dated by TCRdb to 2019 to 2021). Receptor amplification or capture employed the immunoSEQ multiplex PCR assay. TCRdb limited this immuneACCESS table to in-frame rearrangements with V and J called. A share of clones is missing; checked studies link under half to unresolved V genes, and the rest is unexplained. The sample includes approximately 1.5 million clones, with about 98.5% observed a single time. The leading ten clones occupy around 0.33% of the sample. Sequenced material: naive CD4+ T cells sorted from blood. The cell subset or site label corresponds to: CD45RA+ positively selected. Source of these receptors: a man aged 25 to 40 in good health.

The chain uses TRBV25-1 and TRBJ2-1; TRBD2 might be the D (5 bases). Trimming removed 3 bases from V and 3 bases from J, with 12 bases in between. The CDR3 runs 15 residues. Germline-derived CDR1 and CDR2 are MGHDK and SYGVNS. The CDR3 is CASSDLDGVYNEQFF. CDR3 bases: TGTGCCAGCAGTGACTTGGACGGGGTCTACAATGAGCAGTTCTTC.

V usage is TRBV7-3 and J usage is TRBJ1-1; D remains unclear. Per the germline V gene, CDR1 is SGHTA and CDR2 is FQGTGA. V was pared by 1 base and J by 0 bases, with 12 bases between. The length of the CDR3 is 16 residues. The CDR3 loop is CASSLRADPMNTEAFF. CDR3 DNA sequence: TGTGCCAGCAGCTTAAGGGCGGATCCCATGAACACTGAAGCTTTCTTT.